The T cell receptor beta chain under discussion was sequenced for a study of CD8+ T cells in alopecia areata. Study-level background: Donor skin was harvested from roughly 6-12-month-old C3H/HeJ mice with spontaneous alopecia and grafted onto roughly 7-10-week-old female C3H/HeJ recipients. General study results and limits: Scalp sample sequencing also detects resident alphabeta T cells of normal skin. Shared TCR sequences were less clear between patients than in mice, possibly partly from HLA diversity. Lesional tissue from the scalp (especially in alopecia totalis/universalis) showed higher clonality than normal scalp.

V trimming: 6 bases; J trimming: 0 bases; junction bases outside the gene matches: 4. Germline V CDR1 and CDR2: NNHNN, SYGAGS (reference sequence). The CDR3 loop spans 16 amino acids. Details on this clone: Its antigen is unknown. The gene symbols are mouse symbols. The CDR3 end lies 4 residues beyond the end of the read and is filled in from the germline J gene.

RNA was extracted and reverse transcribed into cDNA as the sequencing template. Generated by immunoSEQ multiplex PCR, the TCRdb table keeps only in-frame clones and is missing some. There are about 110,000 clones in the sample, none observed a single time. The sequenced material came from lesional skin. This sequence originates from a C3H/HeJ mouse with alopecia areata. For the strain, the MHC haplotype given is H2-k. The chain employs TRBV13-2 and TRBJ2-3; 13 positions match TRBD2. The sequenced CDR3 bases are TGTGCCAGCGCCCGGGACTGGGGGGGTAGTGCAGAA. This encodes CASARDWGGSAE. The entire CDR3 sequence reads CASARDWGGSAETLYF.